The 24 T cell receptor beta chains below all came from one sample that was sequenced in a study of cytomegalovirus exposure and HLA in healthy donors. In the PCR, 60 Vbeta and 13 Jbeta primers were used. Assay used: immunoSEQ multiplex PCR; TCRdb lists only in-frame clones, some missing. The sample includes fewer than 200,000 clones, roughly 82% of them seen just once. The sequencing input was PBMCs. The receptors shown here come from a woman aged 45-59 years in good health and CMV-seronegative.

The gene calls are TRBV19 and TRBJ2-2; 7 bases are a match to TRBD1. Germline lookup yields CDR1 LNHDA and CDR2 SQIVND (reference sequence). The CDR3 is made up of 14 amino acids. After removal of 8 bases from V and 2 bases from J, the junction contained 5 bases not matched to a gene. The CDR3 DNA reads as TGTGCCAGTTCCCGACAGGGTAACACCGGGGAGCTGTTTTTT. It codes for CASSRQGNTGELFF.

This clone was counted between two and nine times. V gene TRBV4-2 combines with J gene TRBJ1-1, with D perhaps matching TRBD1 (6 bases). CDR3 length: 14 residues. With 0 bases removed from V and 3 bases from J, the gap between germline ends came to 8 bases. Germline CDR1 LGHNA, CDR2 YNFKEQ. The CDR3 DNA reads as TGTGCCAGCAGCCAAGAACAGGGAGACACTGAAGCTTTCTTT. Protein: CASSQEQGDTEAFF.

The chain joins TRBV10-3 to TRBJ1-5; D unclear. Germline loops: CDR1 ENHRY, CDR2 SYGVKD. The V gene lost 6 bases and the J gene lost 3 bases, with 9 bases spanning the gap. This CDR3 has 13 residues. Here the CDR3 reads CAISNQANQPQHF. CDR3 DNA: TGTGCCATCAGCAACCAGGCCAATCAGCCCCAGCATTTT.

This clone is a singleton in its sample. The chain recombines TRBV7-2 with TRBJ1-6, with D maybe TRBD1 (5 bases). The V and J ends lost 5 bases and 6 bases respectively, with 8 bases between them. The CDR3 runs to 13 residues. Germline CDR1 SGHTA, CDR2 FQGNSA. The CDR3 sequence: CASSSQGNSPLHF. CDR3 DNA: TGTGCCAGCAGCAGTCAGGGTAATTCACCCCTCCACTTT.

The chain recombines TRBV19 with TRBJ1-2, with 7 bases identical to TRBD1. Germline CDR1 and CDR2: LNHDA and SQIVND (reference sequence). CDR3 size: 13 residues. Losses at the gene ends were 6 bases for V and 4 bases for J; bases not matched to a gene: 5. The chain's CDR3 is CASSRDSPYGYTF. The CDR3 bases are TGTGCCAGTAGCCGGGACAGTCCCTATGGCTACACCTTC.

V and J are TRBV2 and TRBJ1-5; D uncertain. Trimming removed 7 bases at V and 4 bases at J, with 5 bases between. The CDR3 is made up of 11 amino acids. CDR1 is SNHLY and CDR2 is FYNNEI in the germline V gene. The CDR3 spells CASTGNQPQHF. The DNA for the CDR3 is TGTGCCAGCACAGGTAATCAGCCCCAGCATTTT.

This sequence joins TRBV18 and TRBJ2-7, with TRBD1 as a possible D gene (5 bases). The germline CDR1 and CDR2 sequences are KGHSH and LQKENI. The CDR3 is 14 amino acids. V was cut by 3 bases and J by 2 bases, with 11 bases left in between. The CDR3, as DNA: TGTGCCAGCTCACCGGCAGGGCGCCCCTACGAGCAGTACTTC. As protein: CASSPAGRPYEQYF.

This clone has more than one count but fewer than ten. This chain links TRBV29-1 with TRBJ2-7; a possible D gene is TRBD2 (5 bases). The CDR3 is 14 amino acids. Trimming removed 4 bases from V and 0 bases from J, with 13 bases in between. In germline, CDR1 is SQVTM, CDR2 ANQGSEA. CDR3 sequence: CSVVWTRSSYEQYF. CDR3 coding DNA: TGCAGCGTTGTATGGACTCGTAGCTCCTACGAGCAGTACTTC.

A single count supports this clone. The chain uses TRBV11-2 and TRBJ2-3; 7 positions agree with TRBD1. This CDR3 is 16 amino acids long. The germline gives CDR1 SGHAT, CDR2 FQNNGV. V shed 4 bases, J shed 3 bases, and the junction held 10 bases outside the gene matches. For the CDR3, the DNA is TGTGCCAGCAGCTCCATGGACAGGAGGCTAACAGATACGCAGTATTTT. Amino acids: CASSSMDRRLTDTQYF.

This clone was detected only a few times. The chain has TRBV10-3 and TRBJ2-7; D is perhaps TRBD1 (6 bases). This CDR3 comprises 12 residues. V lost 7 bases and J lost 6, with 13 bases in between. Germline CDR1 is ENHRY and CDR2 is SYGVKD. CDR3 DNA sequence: TGTGCCATCAACAACAGGGAAGGCGAGCAGTACTTC. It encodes CAINNREGEQYF.

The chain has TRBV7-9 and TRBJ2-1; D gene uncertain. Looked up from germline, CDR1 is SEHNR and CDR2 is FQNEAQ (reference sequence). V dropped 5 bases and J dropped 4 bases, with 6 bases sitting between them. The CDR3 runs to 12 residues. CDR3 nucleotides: TGTGCCAGCAGCAAAGAGTACAATGAGCAGTTCTTC. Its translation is CASSKEYNEQFF.

The DNA of the CDR3 is TGTGCCAGCTCACCACGAGACAGGGGGCAAGAGCAGTACTTC. This sequence encodes CASSPRDRGQEQYF. This sequence joins TRBV18 and TRBJ2-7, with 10 bases that match TRBD1. Trimming removed 1 base from V and 7 bases from J; junction bases left unmatched: 4. CDR1 KGHSH and CDR2 LQKENI come from the germline V gene. The CDR3 has 14 residues.

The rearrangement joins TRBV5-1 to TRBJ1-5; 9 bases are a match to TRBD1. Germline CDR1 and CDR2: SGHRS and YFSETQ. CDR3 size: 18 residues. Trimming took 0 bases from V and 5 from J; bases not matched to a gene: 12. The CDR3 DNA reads TGCGCCAGCAGCTTGGAACTAAAGGGACAGGGAGGTTATCAGCCCCAGCATTTT. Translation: CASSLELKGQGGYQPQHF.

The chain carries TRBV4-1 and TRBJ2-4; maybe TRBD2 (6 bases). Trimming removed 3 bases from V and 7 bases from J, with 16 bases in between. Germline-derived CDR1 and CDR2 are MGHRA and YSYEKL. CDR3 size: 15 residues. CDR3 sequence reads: CASSQGRRDWNIQYF. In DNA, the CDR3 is TGCGCCAGCAGCCAGGGCCGGAGGGATTGGAACATTCAGTACTTC.

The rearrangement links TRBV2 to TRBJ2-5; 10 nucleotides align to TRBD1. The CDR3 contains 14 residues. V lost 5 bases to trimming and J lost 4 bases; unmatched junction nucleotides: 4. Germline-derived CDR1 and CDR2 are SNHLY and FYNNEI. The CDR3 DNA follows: TGTGCCAGCAGTCCCGGGACAGGGGCAGAGACCCAGTACTTC. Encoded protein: CASSPGTGAETQYF.

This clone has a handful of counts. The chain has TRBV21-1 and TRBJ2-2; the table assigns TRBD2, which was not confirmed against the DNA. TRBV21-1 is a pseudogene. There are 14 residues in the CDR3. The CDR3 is CASGMEGNTGELFF. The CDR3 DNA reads TGTGCCAGCGGAATGGAGGGAAACACCGGGGAGCTGTTTTTT.

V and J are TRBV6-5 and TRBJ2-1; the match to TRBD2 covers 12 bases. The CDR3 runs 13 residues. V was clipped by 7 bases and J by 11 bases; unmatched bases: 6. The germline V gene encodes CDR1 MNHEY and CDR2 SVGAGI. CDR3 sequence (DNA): TGTGCCAGCACCGCGACTAGCGGGGGTAAGCAGTTCTTC. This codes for CASTATSGGKQFF.

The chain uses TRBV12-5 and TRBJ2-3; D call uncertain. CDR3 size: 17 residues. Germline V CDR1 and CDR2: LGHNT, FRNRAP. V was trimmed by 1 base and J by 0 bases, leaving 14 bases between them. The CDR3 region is CASGLDVGGFSTDTQYF. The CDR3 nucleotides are TGTGCTAGTGGTTTGGACGTCGGCGGATTCAGCACAGATACGCAGTATTTT.

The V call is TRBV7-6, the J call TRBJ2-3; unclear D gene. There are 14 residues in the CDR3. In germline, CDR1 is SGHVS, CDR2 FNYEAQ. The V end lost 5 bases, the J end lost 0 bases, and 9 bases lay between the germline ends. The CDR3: CASSQPGSTDTQYF. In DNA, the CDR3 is TGTGCCAGCAGCCAACCCGGGAGCACAGATACGCAGTATTTT.

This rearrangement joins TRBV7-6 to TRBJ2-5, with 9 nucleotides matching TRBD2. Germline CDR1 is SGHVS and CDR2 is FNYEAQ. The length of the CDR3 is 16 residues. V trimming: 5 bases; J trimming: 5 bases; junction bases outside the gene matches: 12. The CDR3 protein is CASSIPSAGGPETQYF. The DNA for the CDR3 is TGTGCCAGCAGCATACCCTCAGCGGGGGGTCCGGAGACCCAGTACTTC. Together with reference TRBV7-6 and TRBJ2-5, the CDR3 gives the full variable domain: GAGVSQSPRYKVTKRGQDVALRCDPISGHVSLYWYRQALGQGPEFLTYFNYEAQQDKSGLPNDRFSAERPEGSISTLTIQRTEQRDSAMYRCASSIPSAGGPETQYFGPGTRLLVL.

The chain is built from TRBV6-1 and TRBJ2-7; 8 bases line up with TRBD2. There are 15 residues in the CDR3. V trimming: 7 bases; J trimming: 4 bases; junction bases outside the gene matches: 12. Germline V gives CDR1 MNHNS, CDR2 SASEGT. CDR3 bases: TGTGCCAGCACCCCCGAGAAGCGGGAGTGGTACGAGCAGTACTTC. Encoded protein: CASTPEKREWYEQYF.

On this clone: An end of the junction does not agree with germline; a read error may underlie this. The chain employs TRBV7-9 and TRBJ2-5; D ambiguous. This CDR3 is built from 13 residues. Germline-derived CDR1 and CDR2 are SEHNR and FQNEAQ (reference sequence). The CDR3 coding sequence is TGTGCCAGCAGCTTAGTGCTCATAGAGGCCCAGTACTTC. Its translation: CASSLVLIEAQYF. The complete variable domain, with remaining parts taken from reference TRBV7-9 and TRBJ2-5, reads DTGVSQNPRHKITKRGQNVTFRCDPISEHNRLYWYRQTLGQGPEFLTYFQNEAQLEKSRLLSDRFSAERPKGSFSTLEIQRTEQGDSAMYLCASSLVLIEAQYFGPGTRLLVL.

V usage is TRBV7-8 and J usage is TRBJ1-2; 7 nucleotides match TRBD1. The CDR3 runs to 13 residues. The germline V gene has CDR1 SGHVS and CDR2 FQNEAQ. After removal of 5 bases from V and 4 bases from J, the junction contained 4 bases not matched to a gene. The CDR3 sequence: CASSPRTGYGYTF. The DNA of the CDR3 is TGTGCCAGCAGCCCCCGGACAGGCTATGGCTACACCTTC.

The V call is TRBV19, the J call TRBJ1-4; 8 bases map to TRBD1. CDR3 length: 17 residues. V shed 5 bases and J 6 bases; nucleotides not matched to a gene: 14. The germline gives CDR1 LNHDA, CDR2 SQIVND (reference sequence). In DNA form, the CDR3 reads TGTGCCAGTAGTTCAATCCAGGGGACAGGCACTTATGAAAAACTGTTTTTT. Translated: CASSSIQGTGTYEKLFF.